This passage covers 15 T cell receptor beta chains from one sample sequenced in a study of blood T cell repertoires in COVID-19. The method was immunoSEQ multiplex PCR; TCRdb's version includes in-frame clones alone and lacks a portion of them. The sample contains just under 65,000 clones, around 80% of which appear only once. The source material was peripheral blood. These receptors all stem from a man between 60 and 75 years old with COVID-19, enrolled during active disease.

V and J are TRBV5-4 and TRBJ2-2; D is unresolved. The germline gives CDR1 SGHNT, CDR2 YYREEE (reference sequence). The CDR3 is 12 amino acids. The V gene lost 4 bases and the J gene lost 7 bases, with 8 bases spanning the gap. CDR3 loop: CASSPPVGELFF. The CDR3 nucleotides are TGTGCCAGCAGCCCCCCGGTCGGGGAGCTGTTTTTT.

The V call is TRBV7-3, the J call TRBJ2-3; D gene ambiguous. Germline CDR1 is SGHTA and CDR2 is FQGTGA. Trimming shortened V by 4 bases and J by 2 bases, and 4 bases separated the two germline ends. The CDR3 sequence is 12 residues long. CDR3 sequence (DNA): TGTGCCAGCAGCTCCGTCACAGATACGCAGTATTTT. Translating it yields CASSSVTDTQYF.

This rearrangement joins TRBV19 to TRBJ2-7, with 8 positions matching TRBD1. The CDR3 contains 12 residues. The V gene's germline CDR1 is LNHDA and CDR2 SQIVND (reference sequence). Trimming at V came to 4 bases and at J to 12 bases, leaving 8 bases not matched to a gene. The CDR3 DNA reads TGTGCCAGTAGTACACGGACAGGGCGTCTGTACTTC. Protein product: CASSTRTGRLYF.

This chain uses TRBV11-2 with TRBJ1-3; D gene ambiguous. The CDR3 contains 13 residues. Between the trimmed V and J ends, which lost 5 bases and 9 bases, there was a span of 14 bases. Per germline, CDR1 SGHAT and CDR2 FQNNGV. CDR3 bases: TGTGCCAGCAGCGCCGACATGAGAGCCACCATATATTTT. Translated: CASSADMRATIYF.

This chain joins TRBV5-1 and TRBJ1-1; D is ambiguous. The CDR3 runs to 14 residues. The ends were cut back, 4 bases at V and 5 bases at J, with 15 bases in the middle. The germline gives CDR1 SGHRS, CDR2 YFSETQ. CDR3 region: CASSPRELGTEAFF. The CDR3 DNA sequence: TGCGCCAGCAGCCCCCGGGAGTTGGGAACTGAAGCTTTCTTT.

This clone has a single count. This chain connects TRBV19 to TRBJ2-1; 12 nucleotides match TRBD1. In germline, CDR1 is LNHDA, CDR2 SQIVND (reference sequence). V dropped 7 bases and J dropped 7; count of bases not matched to a gene: 5. The CDR3 extends over 14 amino acids. The CDR3 DNA sequence: TGTGCCAGTACCGGGACAGGGGGCTTGAATGAGCAGTTCTTC. As protein: CASTGTGGLNEQFF.

In its sample, this clone was seen a few times. The rearrangement joins TRBV5-1 to TRBJ2-1; possibly TRBD2 for D (6 bases). The V and J ends lost 3 bases and 4 bases respectively, with 8 bases between them. Germline V CDR1 and CDR2: SGHRS, YFSETQ. The CDR3 consists of 13 residues. The CDR3 region is CASSSGSYNEQFF. CDR3 nucleotide sequence: TGCGCCAGCAGCTCCGGGAGTTACAATGAGCAGTTCTTC.

This clone has more than one count but fewer than ten. The chain combines TRBV4-1 with TRBJ2-5, with a tentative D call TRBD2 (5 bases). V was cut by 6 bases and J by 5 bases, with 10 bases left in between. The CDR3 contains 12 residues. CDR1 and CDR2 from the germline V gene are MGHRA and YSYEKL. CDR3 sequence reads: CASSKTGETQYF. The CDR3 coding sequence is TGCGCCAGCAGTAAGACGGGGGAGACCCAGTACTTC.

The chain has TRBV27 and TRBJ1-6, with TRBD1 as a possible D gene (6 bases). Trimming pared 5 bases from V and 9 bases from J, leaving 11 bases between. CDR3 length: 13 residues. CDR1 and CDR2 from the germline V gene are MNHEY and SMNVEV (reference sequence). The CDR3 DNA is TGTGCCAGCAGTAACCAGGGGTTTTCACCCCTCCACTTT. This encodes CASSNQGFSPLHF.

This chain links TRBV30 with TRBJ1-6; weak D call: TRBD1 (6 bases). Trimming took off 4 bases at V and 9 bases at J, with 10 bases between the two ends. The CDR3 loop spans 12 amino acids. Germline CDR1 is GTSNPN and CDR2 is SVGIG (reference sequence). The CDR3 loop reads CAWTRTVSPLHF. The CDR3 DNA follows: TGTGCCTGGACCCGGACAGTTTCACCCCTCCACTTT.

This clone appeared a few times. The rearrangement joins TRBV12-5 to TRBJ2-1; 9 positions agree with TRBD2. The V segment lost 8 bases and the J segment 9 bases; nucleotides outside the gene matches: 11. The CDR3 contains 14 residues. The germline gives CDR1 LGHNT, CDR2 FRNRAP. CDR3: CASQREDWEGEQFF. The DNA of the CDR3 is TGTGCTAGTCAGCGGGAGGATTGGGAAGGTGAGCAGTTCTTC.

This clone was detected a few times. This rearrangement joins TRBV7-3 to TRBJ2-3; TRBD2 matches at 10 bases. V shed 1 base, J shed 6 bases, and the junction held 7 bases outside the gene matches. Germline V gives CDR1 SGHTA, CDR2 FQGTGA. This CDR3 is 16 amino acids long. The CDR3 region is CASSLNPSGRGDTQYF. In DNA form, the CDR3 reads TGTGCCAGCAGCTTAAACCCTAGCGGGAGAGGGGATACGCAGTATTTT.

The V call is TRBV29-1, the J call TRBJ1-6; 7 bases match TRBD1. The CDR3 extends over 15 amino acids. Germline V gene lookup returns CDR1 SQVTM and CDR2 ANQGSEA. Trimming took 5 bases from V and 8 from J; bases not matched to a gene: 12. This chain's CDR3 is CSVTIGGRIDSPLHF. The DNA of the CDR3 is TGCAGCGTTACTATAGGGGGCAGGATAGATTCACCCCTCCACTTT.

This clone was seen just once. The chain joins TRBV5-1 to TRBJ1-5; TRBD1 agrees at 8 bases. The CDR3 consists of 15 residues. Looked up from germline, CDR1 is SGHRS and CDR2 is YFSETQ. J gave up 4 bases and V 4 bases, and 7 bases lay outside the gene matches. The CDR3 is CASSETGAFNQPQHF. The CDR3 DNA follows: TGCGCCAGCAGCGAGACAGGGGCCTTTAATCAGCCCCAGCATTTT.

The rearrangement links TRBV18 to TRBJ2-7; 9 bases line up with TRBD2. Germline assignment: CDR1 KGHSH and CDR2 LQKENI. The CDR3 is made up of 15 amino acids. With 0 bases clipped from V and 7 bases from J, the junction kept 7 bases outside the gene matches. The CDR3 DNA reads as TGTGCCAGCTCACCACCGAGCGGGAGGATAGGAGAGCAGTACTTC. Its protein product is CASSPPSGRIGEQYF.